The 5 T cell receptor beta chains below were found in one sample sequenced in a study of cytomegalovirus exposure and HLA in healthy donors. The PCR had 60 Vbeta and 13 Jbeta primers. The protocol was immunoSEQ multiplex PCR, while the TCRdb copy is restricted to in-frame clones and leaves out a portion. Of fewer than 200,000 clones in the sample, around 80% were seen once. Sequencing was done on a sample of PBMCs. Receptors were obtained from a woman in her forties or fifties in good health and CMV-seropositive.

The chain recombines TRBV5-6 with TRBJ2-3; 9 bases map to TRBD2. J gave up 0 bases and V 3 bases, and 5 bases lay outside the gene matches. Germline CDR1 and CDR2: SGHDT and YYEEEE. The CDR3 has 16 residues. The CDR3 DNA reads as TGTGCCAGCAGCTCATTGACTAGCGGTAGCACAGATACGCAGTATTTT. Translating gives CASSSLTSGSTDTQYF.

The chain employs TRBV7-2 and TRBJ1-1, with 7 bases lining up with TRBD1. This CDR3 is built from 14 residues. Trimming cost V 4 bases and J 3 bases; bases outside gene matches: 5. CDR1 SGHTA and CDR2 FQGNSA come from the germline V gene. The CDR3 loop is CASSSGQYHTEAFF. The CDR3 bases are TGTGCCAGCAGCTCGGGACAGTACCACACTGAAGCTTTCTTT.

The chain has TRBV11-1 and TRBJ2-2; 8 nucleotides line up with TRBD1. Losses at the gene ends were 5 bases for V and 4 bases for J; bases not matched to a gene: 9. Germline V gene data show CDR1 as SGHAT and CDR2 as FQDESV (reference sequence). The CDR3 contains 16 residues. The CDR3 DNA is TGTGCCAGCAGCGGCAGGGGGCGCGAGATCACCGGGGAGCTGTTTTTT. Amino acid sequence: CASSGRGREITGELFF.

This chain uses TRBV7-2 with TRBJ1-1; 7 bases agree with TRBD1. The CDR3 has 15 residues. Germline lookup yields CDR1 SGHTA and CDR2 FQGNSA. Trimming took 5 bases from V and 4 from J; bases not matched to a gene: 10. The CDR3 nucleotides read TGTGCCAGCAGCCACCAGGACGGACAGGCCACTGAAGCTTTCTTT. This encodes CASSHQDGQATEAFF. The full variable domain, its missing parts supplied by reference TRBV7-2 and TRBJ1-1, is GAGVSQSPSNKVTEKGKDVELRCDPISGHTALYWYRQSLGQGLEFLIYFQGNSAPDKSGLPSDRFSAERTGGSVSTLTIQRTQQEDSAVYLCASSHQDGQATEAFFGQGTRLTVV.

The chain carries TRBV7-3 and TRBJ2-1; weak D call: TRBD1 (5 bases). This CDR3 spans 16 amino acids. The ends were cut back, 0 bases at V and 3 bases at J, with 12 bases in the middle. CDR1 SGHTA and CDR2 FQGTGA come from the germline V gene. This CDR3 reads CASSLTQGISYNEQFF. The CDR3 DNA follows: TGTGCCAGCAGCTTAACCCAGGGAATTAGCTACAATGAGCAGTTCTTC.